Here is one T cell receptor beta chain with its context. This sample was taken from a study of blood T cell repertoires in COVID-19. About the study: The analysed material was cDNA or gDNA that came from T cells, B-cell-depleted T cells, or PBMCs.

From germline, CDR1 is SEHNR and CDR2 FQNEAQ (reference sequence). V dropped 5 bases and J dropped 5; count of bases not matched to a gene: 6. The CDR3 consists of 14 residues. Participant age was about 18 to 89 years, and participants resided in fewer than 25 US areas. Participants' own reports of clinical history determined their cohort assignment. Generated by immunoSEQ multiplex PCR, the TCRdb table keeps only in-frame clones and is missing some. The data contain roughly 180,000 clones, over 75% of them singletons. The V and J genes are TRBV7-9 and TRBJ2-5; 9 bases fit TRBD2. The origin of this receptor is a woman aged 40 to 49 with acute COVID-19. Sequenced: PBMCs or T cells enriched from blood (not recorded which). The CDR3 DNA reads as TGTGCCAGCAGCCCTAGCGGGATTGGGGAGACCCAGTACTTC. Protein product: CASSPSGIGETQYF.